This is a list of T cell receptor beta chains from one sample in a study of blood T cell repertoires in COVID-19. Here immunoSEQ multiplex PCR was the method, and the copy in TCRdb shows in-frame clones only, minus some. Here the sample spans a few hundred thousand clones, approximately 85% being singletons. Specimen: peripheral blood. These receptors were taken from a human donor with COVID-19, enrolled during active disease. The donor label of this sample is uncertain. Each CDR3 is given with its conserved first and last residue. The order of the fields is V gene, D gene, J gene, clone size, CDR3 DNA, CDR3 protein. A D gene is named only where the DNA matches it firmly. Size is omitted from some rows. Given values are once, few, many or a class for expanded clones.

v_call: TRBV28
d_call: .
j_call: TRBJ1-1
clone_size: .
cdr3_nt: TGTGCCAGCAGTTCGCCCAGGGGAAACACTGAAGCTTTCTTT
cdr3_aa: CASSSPRGNTEAFF

v_call: TRBV3-1/TRBV3-2
d_call: .
j_call: TRBJ1-4
clone_size: few
cdr3_nt: TGTGCCAGCAGCCAGGGAGCAACTAATGAAAAACTGTTTTTT
cdr3_aa: CASSQGATNEKLFF

v_call: TRBV7-9
d_call: TRBD1
j_call: TRBJ1-5
clone_size: .
cdr3_nt: TGTGCCAGCAGCTTAGGTGGGACAGGGGATCAGCCCCAGCATTTT
cdr3_aa: CASSLGGTGDQPQHF

v_call: TRBV5-1
d_call: TRBD1
j_call: TRBJ1-2
clone_size: .
cdr3_nt: TGCGCCAGCAGCGACCGGGACAGGGGACTCGATGGCTACACCTTC
cdr3_aa: CASSDRDRGLDGYTF

v_call: TRBV5-6
d_call: .
j_call: TRBJ1-1
clone_size: .
cdr3_nt: TGTGCCAGCAGCTTGGGGCCAGTGAACACTGAAGCTTTCTTT
cdr3_aa: CASSLGPVNTEAFF

v_call: TRBV5-1
d_call: TRBD2
j_call: TRBJ2-7
clone_size: .
cdr3_nt: TGCGCCAGCAGCCTTGGACCGGGACTAGAATACGAGCAGTACTTC
cdr3_aa: CASSLGPGLEYEQYF

v_call: TRBV10-3
d_call: .
j_call: TRBJ1-2
clone_size: .
cdr3_nt: TGTGCCATCAGTGAACGGGAGGGTGGGTATGGCTACACCTTC
cdr3_aa: CAISEREGGYGYTF

v_call: TRBV30
d_call: .
j_call: TRBJ1-6
clone_size: .
cdr3_nt: TGTGCCTGGAGTGTCGGGGGACCGCGTTCACCCCTCCACTTT
cdr3_aa: CAWSVGGPRSPLHF

v_call: TRBV20-1
d_call: .
j_call: TRBJ1-5
clone_size: .
cdr3_nt: TGCAGTGCTAGTGGGTGGGCGCCAGGCAATCAGCCCCAGCATTTT
cdr3_aa: CSASGWAPGNQPQHF

v_call: TRBV5-1
d_call: TRBD1
j_call: TRBJ2-3
clone_size: .
cdr3_nt: TGCGCCAGCAGCGAAACCGGGACAGGGGTGACAGATACGCAGTATTTT
cdr3_aa: CASSETGTGVTDTQYF

v_call: TRBV3-1/TRBV3-2
d_call: .
j_call: TRBJ2-1
clone_size: .
cdr3_nt: TGTGCCAGCAGCCAGAATAGAGGCAATGAGCAGTTCTTC
cdr3_aa: CASSQNRGNEQFF

v_call: TRBV12-3/TRBV12-4
d_call: .
j_call: TRBJ1-2
clone_size: .
cdr3_nt: TGTGCCAGCAGTTACCGGGTTTATGGCTACACCTTC
cdr3_aa: CASSYRVYGYTF

v_call: TRBV7-8
d_call: .
j_call: TRBJ2-7
clone_size: .
cdr3_nt: TGTGCCAGCAGCTTATACGGGACTTCCTACGAGCAGTACTTC
cdr3_aa: CASSLYGTSYEQYF

v_call: TRBV28
d_call: TRBD2
j_call: TRBJ2-7
clone_size: .
cdr3_nt: TGTGCCAGCAGTCCTAGGACTAGCGGGAGTTATGTCGAGCAGTACTTC
cdr3_aa: CASSPRTSGSYVEQYF

v_call: TRBV4-2
d_call: TRBD2
j_call: TRBJ2-1
clone_size: few
cdr3_nt: TGTGCCAGCAGCCAAGGTAGCACTAGCGGGATTAGTGAGCAGTTCTTC
cdr3_aa: CASSQGSTSGISEQFF

v_call: TRBV28
d_call: .
j_call: TRBJ2-7
clone_size: .
cdr3_nt: TGTGCCAGCTGCGCAGGGGCGGTGTACGAGCAGTACTTC
cdr3_aa: CASCAGAVYEQYF

v_call: TRBV9
d_call: .
j_call: TRBJ1-6
clone_size: .
cdr3_nt: TGTGCCAGCAGCGTAGAAGCGGCTAGGAGTTCACCCCTCCACTTT
cdr3_aa: CASSVEAARSSPLHF

v_call: TRBV28
d_call: .
j_call: TRBJ1-1
clone_size: few
cdr3_nt: TGTGCCAGCAGTTTAGGCGGGGGGCGCGTGAACACTGAAGCTTTCTTT
cdr3_aa: CASSLGGGRVNTEAFF

v_call: TRBV20-1
d_call: TRBD2
j_call: TRBJ2-5
clone_size: .
cdr3_nt: TGCAGTGCTAGTCCTACCCAGTGGACTAGCGGGTGGAGACTTCAAGAGACCCAGTACTTC
cdr3_aa: CSASPTQWTSGWRLQETQYF

v_call: TRBV2
d_call: TRBD2
j_call: TRBJ2-2
clone_size: .
cdr3_nt: TGTGCCACCTCGGGACTAGCGGCGAACACCGGGGAGCTGTTTTTT
cdr3_aa: CATSGLAANTGELFF

v_call: TRBV21-1
d_call: .
j_call: TRBJ2-5
clone_size: once
cdr3_nt: TGTGCCAGCAGCAAAGAGGGACTAGCGGGAGATGAGACCCAGTACTTC
cdr3_aa: CASSKEGLAGDETQYF

v_call: TRBV27
d_call: TRBD1
j_call: TRBJ2-2
clone_size: .
cdr3_nt: TGTGCCAGCAGTTCACTCGGGACAGGCAGGGAGCTGTTTTTT
cdr3_aa: CASSSLGTGRELFF

v_call: TRBV19
d_call: TRBD1
j_call: TRBJ2-7
clone_size: few
cdr3_nt: TGTGCCAGTAGCCGAGGCGGGACAGGGGAGTACGAGCAGTACTTC
cdr3_aa: CASSRGGTGEYEQYF

v_call: TRBV30
d_call: .
j_call: TRBJ1-2
clone_size: .
cdr3_nt: TGTGCCTGGAGTGACCTACCCCCACGGGGAGGCGGCTATGGCTACACCTTC
cdr3_aa: CAWSDLPPRGGGYGYTF

v_call: TRBV6-5
d_call: TRBD2
j_call: TRBJ2-7
clone_size: .
cdr3_nt: TGTGCCAGCAACCCGACTAGCGGAAGCTCCTACGAGCAGTACTTC
cdr3_aa: CASNPTSGSSYEQYF

v_call: TRBV6-5
d_call: .
j_call: TRBJ1-5
clone_size: .
cdr3_nt: TGTGCCAGCAGGCAGGGATCCAAACAGCCCCAGCATTTT
cdr3_aa: CASRQGSKQPQHF

v_call: TRBV30
d_call: .
j_call: TRBJ1-6
clone_size: .
cdr3_nt: TGTGCCTGGAGTGTACAATTCAATTCACCCCTCCACTTT
cdr3_aa: CAWSVQFNSPLHF